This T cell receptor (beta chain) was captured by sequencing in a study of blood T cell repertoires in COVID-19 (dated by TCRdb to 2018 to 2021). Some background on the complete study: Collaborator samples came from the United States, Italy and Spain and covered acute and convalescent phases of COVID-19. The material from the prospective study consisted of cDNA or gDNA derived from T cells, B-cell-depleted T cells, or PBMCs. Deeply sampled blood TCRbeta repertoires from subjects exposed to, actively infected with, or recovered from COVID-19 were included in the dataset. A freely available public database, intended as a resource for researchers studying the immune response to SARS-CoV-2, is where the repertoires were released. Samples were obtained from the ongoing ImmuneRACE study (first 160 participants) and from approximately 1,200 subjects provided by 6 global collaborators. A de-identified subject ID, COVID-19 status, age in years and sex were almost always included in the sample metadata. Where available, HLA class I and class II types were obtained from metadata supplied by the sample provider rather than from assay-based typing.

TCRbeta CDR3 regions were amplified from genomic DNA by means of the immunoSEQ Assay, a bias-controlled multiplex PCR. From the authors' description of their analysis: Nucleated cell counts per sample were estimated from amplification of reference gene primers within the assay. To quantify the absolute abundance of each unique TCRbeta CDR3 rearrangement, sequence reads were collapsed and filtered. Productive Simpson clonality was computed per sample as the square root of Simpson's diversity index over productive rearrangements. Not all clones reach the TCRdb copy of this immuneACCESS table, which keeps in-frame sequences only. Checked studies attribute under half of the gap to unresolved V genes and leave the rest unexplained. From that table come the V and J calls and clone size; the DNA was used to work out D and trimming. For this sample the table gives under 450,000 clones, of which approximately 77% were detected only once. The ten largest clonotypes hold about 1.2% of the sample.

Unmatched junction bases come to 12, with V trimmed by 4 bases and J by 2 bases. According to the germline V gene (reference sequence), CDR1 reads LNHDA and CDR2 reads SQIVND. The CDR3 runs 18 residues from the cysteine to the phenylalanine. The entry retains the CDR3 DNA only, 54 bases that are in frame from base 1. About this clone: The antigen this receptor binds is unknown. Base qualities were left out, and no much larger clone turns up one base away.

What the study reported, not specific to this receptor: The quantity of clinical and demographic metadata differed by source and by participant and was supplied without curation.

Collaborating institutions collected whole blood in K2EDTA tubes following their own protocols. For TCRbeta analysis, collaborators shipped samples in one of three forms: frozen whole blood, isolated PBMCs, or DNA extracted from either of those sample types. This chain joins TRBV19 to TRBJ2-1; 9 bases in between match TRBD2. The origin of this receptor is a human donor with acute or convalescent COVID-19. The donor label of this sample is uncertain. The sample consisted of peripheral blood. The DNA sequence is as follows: TGTGCCAGTAGTAGGGCTAGCGGGAATTCCCAACCCTACAATGAGCAGTTCTTC. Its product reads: CASSRASGNSQPYNEQFF.